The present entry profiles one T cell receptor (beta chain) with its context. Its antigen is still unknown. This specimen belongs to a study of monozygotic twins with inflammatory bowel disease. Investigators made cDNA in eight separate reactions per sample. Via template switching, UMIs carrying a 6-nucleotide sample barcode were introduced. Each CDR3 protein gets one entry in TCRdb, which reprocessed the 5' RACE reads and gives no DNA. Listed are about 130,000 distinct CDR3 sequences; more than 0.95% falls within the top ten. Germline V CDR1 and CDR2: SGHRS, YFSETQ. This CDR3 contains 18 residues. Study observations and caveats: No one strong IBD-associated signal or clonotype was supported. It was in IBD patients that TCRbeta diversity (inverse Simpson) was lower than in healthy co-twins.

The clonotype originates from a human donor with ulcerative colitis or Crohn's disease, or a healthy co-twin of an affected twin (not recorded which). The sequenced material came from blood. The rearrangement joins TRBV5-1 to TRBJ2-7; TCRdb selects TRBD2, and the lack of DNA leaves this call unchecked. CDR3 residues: CASSLGGLAGLPTGEQYF.